These 6 T cell receptor beta chains were sequenced from one sample in a study of blood T cell repertoires in COVID-19. Measured with immunoSEQ multiplex PCR; TCRdb has only the in-frame clones, and not every one. The sample carries some 130,000 clones, roughly 90% recorded once. What was sequenced was peripheral blood. The source of these receptors is a man aged 70-80 years with active COVID-19.

The V gene is TRBV4-1, the J gene TRBJ2-2, with TRBD2 identical over 10 bases. Germline V CDR1 and CDR2: MGHRA, YSYEKL. The CDR3 is 16 residues long. V shed 0 bases and J 9 bases; nucleotides not matched to a gene: 7. CDR3 loop: CASSQDPAGGSRELFF. The CDR3 DNA reads TGCGCCAGCAGCCAAGATCCAGCGGGAGGGTCCCGGGAGCTGTTTTTT.

The chain carries TRBV2 and TRBJ2-3, with TRBD1 as a possible D gene (6 bases). CDR3 length: 11 amino acids. Germline CDR1 reads SNHLY; CDR2 reads FYNNEI. Trimming left V 3 bases short and J 9 bases short, with 7 bases between. Written as DNA, the CDR3 is TGTGCCAGCAGTGATCAGGGGACGCAGTATTTT. It translates to CASSDQGTQYF.

This CDR3 reads CASSPPGQTQYF. The CDR3 DNA reads as TGTGCCAGCTCACCCCCTGGGCAGACCCAGTACTTC. The V and J genes are TRBV18 and TRBJ2-5; no clear D. The CDR3 runs 12 residues. The germline V and J ends were trimmed by 3 bases and 6 bases, with 8 bases remaining between them. Germline lookup yields CDR1 KGHSH and CDR2 LQKENI.

This clone was observed a handful of times. The genes are TRBV11-2 and TRBJ2-6, with D perhaps matching TRBD1 (5 bases). The germline V gene has CDR1 SGHAT and CDR2 FQNNGV. The V end was cut by 3 bases, the J end by 2 bases, with 8 bases between. The CDR3 is 15 amino acids. This CDR3 reads CASSFDRTGANVLTF. The CDR3 nucleotides are TGTGCCAGCAGCTTTGACAGAACTGGGGCCAACGTCCTGACTTTC.

V and J are TRBV29-1 and TRBJ1-1; D not certain. The V gene's germline CDR1 is SQVTM and CDR2 ANQGSEA. Trimming pared 7 bases from V and 12 bases from J, leaving 9 bases between. The CDR3 contains 8 residues. CDR3 loop: CSAETTFF. The CDR3 DNA reads TGCAGCGCCGAAACAACTTTCTTT.

CDR3 nucleotides: TGCACCAGCAGCCAGGACCAGGGACAGGGGGCGCGAGGCTACACCTTC. Protein sequence: CTSSQDQGQGARGYTF. The V and J genes are TRBV1 and TRBJ1-2; whether TRBD1, the table's D call, matches the DNA was not checked. TRBV1 is deemed a pseudogene. CDR3 size: 16 residues.